The sample holds a few counts of the clone carrying this T cell receptor (beta chain). The sample belongs to a study of blood T cell repertoires in COVID-19. Germline CDR1 is SGDLS and CDR2 is YYNGEE. This CDR3 is 15 amino acids long. Trimming removed 4 bases from V and 7 bases from J, with 15 bases in between. Clones were read by immunoSEQ multiplex PCR, and TCRdb kept only the in-frame ones, dropping some. There are 250,000 to 350,000 clones in the sample; more than 65% occur only once, and 15% to 19% lies in the top ten. The receptor was isolated from a person aged 65 to 79 with COVID-19, enrolled during active disease. This chain joins TRBV9 and TRBJ1-6; D perhaps matches TRBD1 (5 bases). Source material: peripheral blood. The CDR3 region has the DNA TGTGCCAGCAGCCCCCGTTGGGGGGAAAATTCACCCCTCCACTTT. Protein: CASSPRWGENSPLHF.